This T cell receptor beta chain stems from a study of T cells after yellow fever vaccination. TCRdb recomputed calls from the 5' RACE reads with MiXCR, one row per CDR3 protein. The sample comprises some 150,000 distinct CDR3 sequences, more than 6.5% of which are singletons, and under 0.8% rests with the top ten. Sample: CD4+ T cells sorted from PBMCs, taken 10 days after the yellow fever booster vaccination. The sequence was obtained from a man aged 25 to 45 who received the YFV17D yellow fever vaccine.

This chain's CDR3 is CATGSYTEAFF. The CDR3 bases are TGTGCCACTGGGTCTTACACTGAAGCTTTCTTT. V and J are TRBV2 and TRBJ1-1; D is undetermined. V lost 10 bases and J 3 bases, leaving 9 bases between the germline ends. Germline CDR1 SNHLY, CDR2 FYNNEI. The CDR3 totals 11 residues.